The 26 T cell receptor beta chains below were found in one sample sequenced in a study of regulatory T cells in long-lasting Graves disease. Building the TCR beta libraries relied on iRepertoire HTBI primers, and CDR3 regions underwent Arm-PCR. MiXCR, run by TCRdb on the multiplex PCR reads, gives a single entry per CDR3 protein. Among under 800,000 distinct CDR3 sequences, 15% to 20% were seen once, and the ten largest hold more than 15%. Time point meaning: newly diagnosed GD, antithyroid drugs for less than 3 months. Extracted PBMC RNA gave rise to the TCR library. The sample also formed part of further work on T cells in Graves' hyperthyroidism and ophthalmopathy.

The source was peripheral blood mononuclear cells (PBMCs), collected at new diagnosis, from a patient treated with antithyroid drugs. These receptors came from a woman aged 25 to 39 with Graves disease.

The rearrangement uses TRBV7-9 and TRBJ1-4; maybe TRBD1 (5 bases). Trimming removed 4 bases at V and 1 base at J, with 13 bases between. This CDR3 is built from 16 residues. CDR1 SEHNR and CDR2 FQNEAQ come from the germline V gene (reference sequence). CDR3 residues: CASSSPRGLTNEKLFF. In DNA form, the CDR3 reads TGTGCCAGCAGCTCTCCACGGGGGTTAACTAATGAAAAACTGTTTTTT.

The V and J genes are TRBV6-1 and TRBJ2-3; 7 nucleotides match TRBD2. Germline trimming cut 7 bases from V and 1 base from J; bases unmatched to any gene: 8. CDR1 MNHNS and CDR2 SASEGT come from the germline V gene. The CDR3 totals 15 residues. This chain's CDR3 is CASTPSGARTDTQYF. CDR3 DNA sequence: TGTGCCAGCACCCCAAGCGGGGCCCGCACAGATACGCAGTATTTT.

The chain is built from TRBV7-2 and TRBJ1-3; no firm D call. The CDR3 is made up of 16 amino acids. CDR1 and CDR2 from the germline V gene are SGHTA and FQGNSA. V lost 2 bases and J 7 bases, leaving 18 bases between the germline ends. The CDR3 here is CASSLQYWGSRNTIYF. For the CDR3, the DNA is TGTGCCAGCAGCTTACAGTATTGGGGATCGCGTAACACCATATATTTT.

The CDR3: CASSYSTWTLTNEKLFF. DNA of the CDR3: TGTGCCAGCAGTTACTCTACTTGGACACTAACTAATGAAAAACTGTTTTTT. The chain recombines TRBV6-5 with TRBJ1-4, with D tentatively TRBD1 (5 bases). Deletions cut 0 bases from V and 1 base from J, with 12 bases between. The germline gives CDR1 MNHEY, CDR2 SVGAGI. The CDR3 length is 17 residues.

The sample holds a few counts of this clonotype. The chain employs TRBV27 and TRBJ2-7; D might be TRBD1 (6 bases). The germline gives CDR1 MNHEY, CDR2 SMNVEV (reference sequence). The CDR3 is 14 amino acids. Trimming shortened V by 6 bases and J by 4 bases, and 16 bases separated the two germline ends. CDR3 nucleotides: TGTGCCAGCAGCCGTACCCCAGGGGAATACGAGCAGTACTTC. Translation: CASSRTPGEYEQYF.

The J gene is TRBJ2-5, the V gene TRBV20-1; D is ambiguous. The CDR3 spans 13 residues. The ends were cut back, 5 bases at V and 2 bases at J, with 12 bases in the middle. CDR1 DFQATT and CDR2 SNEGSKA come from the germline V gene (reference sequence). CDR3 nucleotide sequence: TGCAGTGCTTATGCGGAAGTTCAAGAGACCCAGTACTTC. Protein sequence: CSAYAEVQETQYF.

V gene TRBV20-1 combines with J gene TRBJ2-3, with D perhaps TRBD2 (6 bases). V was cut by 6 bases and J by 3 bases, with 16 bases left in between. The germline CDR1 and CDR2 sequences are DFQATT and SNEGSKA (reference sequence). The CDR3 covers 14 residues. The CDR3 protein is CSAQEGTGTDTQYF. The CDR3 region has the DNA TGCAGTGCCCAGGAGGGTACCGGGACAGATACGCAGTATTTT.

This clonotype came up many times. The chain couples TRBV28 to TRBJ2-7; 7 nucleotides line up with TRBD1. With 5 bases clipped from V and 1 base from J, the junction kept 8 bases outside the gene matches. Per the germline V gene, CDR1 is MDHEN and CDR2 is SYDVKM. The CDR3 is 15 amino acids. In nucleotides, the CDR3 is TGTGCCAGCAGTCTACCGACAGGGATGTCCTACGAGCAGTACTTC. Translated, it gives CASSLPTGMSYEQYF.

With regard to this clonotype: A much larger clone differs by one base, so this may be a read error. The chain joins TRBV29-1 to TRBJ1-1; unclear D gene. The CDR3 contains 12 residues. CDR1 is SQVTM and CDR2 is ANQGSEA in the germline V gene. The V and J ends lost 8 bases and 7 bases respectively, with 17 bases between them. The CDR3 DNA follows: TGCAGCACAAGTAAGGAGTTAAGTGAAGCTTTCTTT. As protein: CSTSKELSEAFF.

The V gene is TRBV18, the J gene TRBJ2-3; TRBD1 or TRBD2 may be the D gene (5 bases each). From germline, CDR1 is KGHSH and CDR2 LQKENI. The V gene lost 1 base and the J gene lost 0 bases, with 8 bases spanning the gap. This CDR3 is built from 15 residues. CDR3 bases: TGTGCCAGCTCACCACTATGGGACAGCACAGATACGCAGTATTTT. Its protein product is CASSPLWDSTDTQYF.

This clonotype came up many times. The genes are TRBV2 and TRBJ2-5; possible D gene TRBD2, 5 bases. The germline V gene has CDR1 SNHLY and CDR2 FYNNEI. V gave up 8 bases and J gave up 2 bases, with 9 bases separating them. The CDR3 extends over 12 amino acids. The CDR3 loop reads CASGRAQETQYF. In DNA, the CDR3 is TGTGCCAGCGGGCGGGCGCAAGAGACCCAGTACTTC.

This clonotype was detected many times. This chain uses TRBV10-3 with TRBJ2-1; 8 nucleotides agree with TRBD1. V lost 4 bases to trimming and J lost 8 bases; unmatched junction nucleotides: 7. CDR1 and CDR2 (germline): ENHRY, SYGVKD. The CDR3 is made up of 14 amino acids. The CDR3 spells CAISGRTGSDEQFF. The CDR3 DNA sequence: TGTGCCATCAGTGGTCGGACAGGGAGCGATGAGCAGTTCTTC.

The gene calls are TRBV30 and TRBJ1-3; D gene unclear. The length of the CDR3 is 13 residues. The V end was cut by 3 bases, the J end by 4 bases, with 10 bases between. The germline V gene encodes CDR1 GTSNPN and CDR2 SVGIG (reference sequence). CDR3 protein: CAWRRASGNTIYF. CDR3 DNA sequence: TGTGCCTGGAGGAGGGCTAGCGGAAACACCATATATTTT.

This clonotype was seen more than once but under ten times. The V and J genes are TRBV10-3 and TRBJ2-3, with D unclear. Germline values: CDR1 ENHRY, CDR2 SYGVKD. CDR3 length: 16 residues. Trimming left V 0 bases short and J 2 bases short, with 12 bases between. CDR3 sequence reads: CAISESMVQNTDTQYF. CDR3 bases: TGTGCCATCAGTGAGTCGATGGTCCAAAACACAGATACGCAGTATTTT.

This clonotype was seen a handful of times. The chain has TRBV19 and TRBJ2-7; 7 nucleotides match TRBD1. Losses at the gene ends were 6 bases for V and 3 bases for J; bases not matched to a gene: 14. Germline V gives CDR1 LNHDA, CDR2 SQIVND (reference sequence). The CDR3 consists of 16 residues. The CDR3, as DNA: TGTGCCAGTAGCAGCAATCCGGGACAGAATTACTACGAGCAGTACTTC. It translates to CASSSNPGQNYYEQYF. The complete variable domain, with remaining parts taken from reference TRBV19 and TRBJ2-7, reads DGGITQSPKYLFRKEGQNVTLSCEQNLNHDAMYWYRQDPGQGLRLIYYSQIVNDFQKGDIAEGYSVSREKKESFPLTVTSAQKNPTAFYLCASSSNPGQNYYEQYFGPGTRLTVT.

This clonotype was seen a few times. This chain joins TRBV29-1 and TRBJ1-1; D not resolved. Trimming stripped 4 bases from V and 2 bases from J, with 11 bases between. The CDR3 loop spans 13 amino acids. Per the germline V gene, CDR1 is SQVTM and CDR2 is ANQGSEA. DNA of the CDR3: TGCAGCGTTGTGGGCAGAGTAAACACTGAAGCTTTCTTT. It yields the protein CSVVGRVNTEAFF.

V usage is TRBV6-9 and J usage is TRBJ2-2, with TRBD1 as a possible D gene (6 bases). Germline CDR1 reads MNHGY; CDR2 reads SVAAGI. Trimming stripped 3 bases from V and 1 base from J, with 9 bases between. CDR3 size: 15 residues. CDR3 DNA sequence: TGTGCCAGCAGTTACTCAGGGGAGAACACCGGGGAGCTGTTTTTT. Encoded protein: CASSYSGENTGELFF.

This clonotype was counted between two and nine times. The chain employs TRBV7-3 and TRBJ2-7; maybe TRBD2 (6 bases). V gave up 2 bases and J gave up 2 bases, with 16 bases separating them. The CDR3 covers 16 residues. Germline CDR1 reads SGHTA; CDR2 reads FQGTGA. The CDR3 is CASSLGGPPGAYEQYF. The DNA of the CDR3 is TGTGCCAGCAGCTTAGGAGGCCCCCCGGGGGCCTACGAGCAGTACTTC.

This clonotype was seen repeatedly, ten times or more. This rearrangement joins TRBV6-6 to TRBJ1-2; possible D gene TRBD1, 6 bases. The germline V gene has CDR1 MNHNY and CDR2 SVGAGI (reference sequence). This CDR3 spans 14 amino acids. V dropped 0 bases and J dropped 5 bases, with 10 bases sitting between them. CDR3 nucleotides: TGTGCCAGCAGTTACTCGCAACAGGGTTATGGCTACACCTTC. Encoded protein: CASSYSQQGYGYTF.

The V call is TRBV20-1, the J call TRBJ2-3; 7 positions match TRBD2. After removal of 0 bases from V and 1 base from J, the junction contained 4 bases not matched to a gene. Germline V lookup: CDR1 DFQATT, CDR2 SNEGSKA (reference sequence). This CDR3 region has 15 residues. Written as DNA, the CDR3 is TGCAGTGCTAGAGATCGGGGGGACGGCACAGATACGCAGTATTTT. Translated: CSARDRGDGTDTQYF.

The gene calls are TRBV6-2 or TRBV6-3 and TRBJ2-3; tentative D call: TRBD1 (6 bases). Deletions cut 0 bases from V and 0 bases from J, with 13 bases between. CDR1 is MNHEY and CDR2 is SVGEGT in the germline V gene. CDR3 length: 17 residues. The DNA for the CDR3 is TGTGCCAGCAGTTACTCCCCGACAGGATTAAGCACAGATACGCAGTATTTT. This codes for CASSYSPTGLSTDTQYF.

This clonotype showed up just a few times. The chain links TRBV2 to TRBJ2-5, with D perhaps matching TRBD1 (7 bases). Per the germline V gene, CDR1 is SNHLY and CDR2 is FYNNEI. The CDR3 contains 15 residues. Trimming removed 5 bases from V and 5 bases from J, with 18 bases in between. The CDR3 sequence: CASSYNRGGVETQYF. The CDR3 DNA reads as TGTGCCAGCAGTTACAACAGGGGCGGGGTTGAGACCCAGTACTTC.

The table lists this clonotype with a few counts. This chain connects TRBV20-1 to TRBJ2-7; no reliable D call. The ends were cut back, 3 bases at V and 4 bases at J, with 10 bases in the middle. The CDR3 sequence is 12 residues long. Germline CDR1 reads DFQATT; CDR2 reads SNEGSKA (reference sequence). The CDR3 nucleotides read TGCAGTGCTAGCCAGGACCTATACGAGCAGTACTTC. Protein product: CSASQDLYEQYF.

There are many counts of this clonotype. V gene TRBV5-1 combines with J gene TRBJ2-5; 8 bases are a match to TRBD1. The CDR3 runs to 14 residues. Per germline, CDR1 SGHRS and CDR2 YFSETQ. The ends lost 2 bases at V and 5 bases at J; junction bases unmatched: 5. The CDR3 here is CASSFQGARETQYF. The CDR3 DNA reads as TGCGCCAGCAGCTTCCAGGGGGCGCGGGAGACCCAGTACTTC.

In this sample, this clonotype turned up many times. This sequence joins TRBV7-2 and TRBJ2-3; the match to TRBD2 covers 8 bases. Germline-derived CDR1 and CDR2 are SGHTA and FQGNSA. V shed 5 bases and J 0 bases; nucleotides not matched to a gene: 7. The CDR3 has 16 residues. CDR3 sequence reads: CASSARLAPSTDTQYF. As DNA, the CDR3 is TGTGCCAGCAGCGCACGACTAGCGCCTAGCACAGATACGCAGTATTTT.

The chain joins TRBV13 to TRBJ2-1, with 9 nucleotides matching TRBD2. Germline CDR1 reads PRHDT; CDR2 reads FYEKMQ (reference sequence). The junction had 13 bases not matched to a gene; V was cut back by 5 bases and J by 8 bases. CDR3 length: 16 residues. CDR3 in DNA: TGTGCCAGCAGCCGGCTAGCGGGAACAGCGGGGGATGAGCAGTTCTTC. Its translation is CASSRLAGTAGDEQFF.